The entry below describes one T cell receptor beta chain. Sequencing was performed with immunoSEQ multiplex PCR; in TCRdb, only in-frame clones are kept and a portion is missing. The sample has hundreds of thousands of clones, more than 85% seen once. Treatment meaning: about 20 received Ad26.COV2.S at low or high dose, single or two shots; roughly five received placebo; per-sample allocation not given. On day 63 after the first injection, vaccine and placebo recipients gave samples. An Ad26 vector carrying the Wuhan-strain SARS-CoV-2 spike served as the vaccine. This entry belongs to a study of Ad26.COV2.S vaccination and SARS-CoV-2 variants. V lost 6 bases to trimming and J lost 2 bases, with 14 bases between them. CDR3 length: 15 amino acids. In germline, CDR1 is MDHEN, CDR2 SYDVKM.

Material: peripheral blood, obtained in a trial of Ad26.COV2.S vaccine versus placebo. The clonotype originates from a person aged 18-60 years who received the Ad26.COV2.S COVID-19 vaccine or a placebo. The rearrangement uses TRBV28 and TRBJ1-3, with a possible D match to TRBD1 (5 bases). CDR3 sequence reads: CASSLAGGAGNTIYF. For the CDR3, the DNA is TGTGCCAGCAGCCTAGCGGGGGGAGCTGGAAACACCATATATTTT. Full variable domain (outside the CDR3, taken from reference TRBV28 and TRBJ1-3): DVKVTQSSRYLVKRTGEKVFLECVQDMDHENMFWYRQDPGLGLRLIYFSYDVKMKEKGDIPEGYSVSREKKERFSLILESASTNQTSMYLCASSLAGGAGNTIYFGEGSWLTVV.